This T cell receptor beta chain was captured by sequencing in a study of neurological immune-mediated disorders. Study results and caveats: Multiple sclerosis was found to have the least TCR clonal expansion, below healthy controls, and HTLV-1-associated myelopathy the most. The absence of shared CDR3 amino acid sequences among expanded clones across subjects suggests private repertoires in all groups.

5'RACE generated cDNA with 10-nucleotide random UMIs. Over 180 million TCR-beta sequences, together covering 15-18 subjects, were produced by every individual sequencing run that was carried out. TCRdb redid the calling of the 5' RACE reads with MiXCR, one entry per CDR3 protein. In the table there are roughly 48,000 distinct CDR3 sequences, under 15% of which are singletons. Worth noting for this clonotype: What it binds is not known.

The time point denotes: longitudinal time-point 2. The sequenced sample consisted of PBMCs. This clonotype originated in a male donor with HTLV-1-associated myelopathy (HAM/TSP).

The CDR3 nucleotides are TGTGCCAGCAGCTCCCGGGGACTAGCGCGGCCAAGCCAAGAGACCCAGTACTTC. Protein: CASSSRGLARPSQETQYF. The gene calls are TRBV7-8 and TRBJ2-5, with TRBD2 identical over 10 bases. Germline CDR1 reads SGHVS; CDR2 reads FQNEAQ. V lost 4 bases, J lost 1 base, and 12 bases stayed unmatched. This CDR3 has 18 residues.